The 13 T cell receptor beta chains below were found in one sample sequenced in a study of cytomegalovirus exposure and HLA in healthy donors. The PCR was carried out with 60 Vbeta primers and 13 Jbeta primers. TCRdb's copy holds only in-frame clones and misses some; the assay was immunoSEQ multiplex PCR. The table lists 150,000 to 200,000 clones, around 80% of them singletons. Sequencing input: PBMCs. The receptors were gathered from a man aged 35-49 years in good health and CMV-seronegative.

This chain uses TRBV21-1 with TRBJ2-7; the DNA was not used to check the table's D call, TRBD1. TRBV21-1 constitutes a pseudogene. The CDR3 length is 13 residues. The CDR3: CASRDRVTYEQYF. For the CDR3, the DNA is TGTGCCAGCCGGGACAGGGTAACCTACGAGCAGTACTTC.

CDR3 sequence (DNA): TGCGCCAGCAGCTTGGACGGGAGCTCTGGAAACACCATATATTTT. It translates to CASSLDGSSGNTIYF. V gene TRBV5-1 combines with J gene TRBJ1-3, with D uncertain. The germline CDR1 and CDR2 sequences are SGHRS and YFSETQ. There are 15 residues in the CDR3. V shed 0 bases and J shed 0 bases, with 7 bases lying between them.

The chain is built from TRBV10-3 and TRBJ2-1; 7 bases match TRBD2. The CDR3 has 15 amino acids. V trimming: 2 bases; J trimming: 10 bases; junction bases outside the gene matches: 11. The germline gives CDR1 ENHRY, CDR2 SYGVKD. CDR3 region: CAISERAADGGEQFF. DNA for the CDR3: TGTGCCATCAGTGAGAGAGCGGCAGACGGGGGGGAGCAGTTCTTC.

The V gene is TRBV7-8, the J gene TRBJ2-5; no reliable D call. Germline lookup yields CDR1 SGHVS and CDR2 FQNEAQ. There are 18 residues in the CDR3. The V end lost 1 base, the J end lost 4 bases, and 22 bases lay between the germline ends. CDR3 sequence (DNA): TGTGCCAGCAGCTTAGTGTTCTTAGGTATAGTAGGCGGAGAGACCCAGTACTTC. This encodes CASSLVFLGIVGGETQYF.

This chain connects TRBV19 to TRBJ2-5; 7 bases agree with TRBD1. The germline V gene has CDR1 LNHDA and CDR2 SQIVND (reference sequence). CDR3 size: 13 residues. V was pared by 5 bases and J by 5 bases, with 5 bases of the junction left unmatched. DNA for the CDR3: TGTGCCAGTAGTCAGGGGGTCGGTGAGACCCAGTACTTC. It yields the protein CASSQGVGETQYF.

This chain joins TRBV4-1 and TRBJ2-7; 11 bases align to TRBD2. The CDR3 covers 16 residues. The germline V gene has CDR1 MGHRA and CDR2 YSYEKL. Trimming removed 4 bases from V and 1 base from J; junction bases left unmatched: 6. CDR3 loop: CASSRTPSGRSYEQYF. CDR3 sequence (DNA): TGCGCCAGCAGCCGTACTCCTAGCGGGAGGTCCTACGAGCAGTACTTC.

This chain connects TRBV9 to TRBJ1-2; D is uncertain. V was trimmed by 2 bases and J by 8 bases, leaving 13 bases between them. The CDR3 is 13 amino acids. CDR1 is SGDLS and CDR2 is YYNGEE in the germline V gene. CDR3: CASSVNGPGGYTF. The CDR3 region has the DNA TGTGCCAGCAGCGTGAACGGGCCGGGAGGCTACACCTTC.

The chain has TRBV7-2 and TRBJ1-6, with D tentatively TRBD1 (5 bases). Germline values: CDR1 SGHTA, CDR2 FQGNSA. The CDR3 consists of 15 residues. V was cut by 5 bases and J by 5 bases, with 13 bases left in between. The CDR3 nucleotides are TGTGCCAGCAGCCCCCGGGGGAGAAATAATTCACCCCTCCACTTT. This gives the protein CASSPRGRNNSPLHF.

This chain joins TRBV11-2 and TRBJ2-7, with 11 positions matching TRBD1. J lost 0 bases, V lost 3 bases, and 1 base had no gene match. Germline loops: CDR1 SGHAT, CDR2 FQNNGV. CDR3 length: 15 amino acids. CDR3 protein: CASSLDRGLSYEQYF. CDR3 DNA sequence: TGTGCCAGCAGCTTGGACAGGGGGCTCTCCTACGAGCAGTACTTC.

V is TRBV23-1 and J is TRBJ2-2, with TRBD2 identical over 8 bases. TRBV23-1 is assigned to the ORF class and has an uncertain function. This CDR3 is 20 amino acids long. The J segment lost 0 bases and the V segment lost 3 bases, leaving 15 bases of the junction unmatched. The CDR3 loop reads CASSHGGEIEHSANTGELFF. CDR3 nucleotides: TGCGCCAGCAGTCACGGGGGGGAGATCGAGCATTCCGCGAACACCGGGGAGCTGTTTTTT.

About this clone: One junction end disagrees with the germline gene, perhaps due to a read error. The chain joins TRBV5-1 to TRBJ2-3, with 8 bases aligning to TRBD2. Germline loops: CDR1 SGHRS, CDR2 YFSETQ. CDR3 length: 17 amino acids. In nucleotides, the CDR3 is TGCGCCAGCACCTCGGACAGCGGGAGAATGGGCACAGTTACGCAGTATTTT. Its protein is CASTSDSGRMGTVTQYF.

The chain has TRBV7-2 and TRBJ2-7, with 7 nucleotides matching TRBD2. V shed 0 bases, J shed 7 bases, and the junction held 6 bases outside the gene matches. The V gene's germline CDR1 is SGHTA and CDR2 FQGNSA. The CDR3 spans 14 residues. This CDR3 is CASSLAGGPREQYF. The CDR3, as DNA: TGTGCCAGCAGCTTAGCGGGAGGGCCGAGGGAGCAGTACTTC.

V gene TRBV4-2 combines with J gene TRBJ2-1; 9 nucleotides match TRBD2. The V gene's germline CDR1 is LGHNA and CDR2 YNFKEQ. J was trimmed by 10 bases and V by 0 bases; bases with no gene match: 16. CDR3 length: 18 amino acids. CDR3 nucleotide sequence: TGTGCCAGCAGCCAAGATAAAGCCTCTGCGGGAGGGCCTTTAGAGCAGTTCTTC. Protein sequence: CASSQDKASAGGPLEQFF.